These 9 T cell receptor beta chains were all obtained from the same sample, sequenced in a study of T cell changes during pregnancy in multiple sclerosis. Assay: immunoSEQ multiplex PCR; the TCRdb copy retains only in-frame clones and omits some. This repertoire shows under 150,000 clones, less than 97% found once; its top ten account for more than 0.4%. The sample was peripheral blood, taken after pregnancy. These receptors came from a female donor with multiple sclerosis, enrolled in a pregnancy study.

V gene TRBV11-2 combines with J gene TRBJ2-7, with 7 nucleotides matching TRBD2. CDR3 length equals 14 residues. From germline, CDR1 is SGHAT and CDR2 FQNNGV. Trimming at V came to 1 base and at J to 5 bases, leaving 5 bases not matched to a gene. CDR3 loop: CASSLGTRFNEQYF. In DNA, the CDR3 is TGTGCCAGCAGCTTAGGGACTAGATTCAACGAGCAGTACTTC.

The chain has TRBV6-1 and TRBJ2-7; 7 nucleotides agree with TRBD1. CDR3 size: 16 residues. J was trimmed by 2 bases and V by 0 bases; bases with no gene match: 7. Germline V CDR1 and CDR2: MNHNS, SASEGT. The CDR3 DNA is TGTGCCAGCAGTGAAGCAGGCACAGGGGAAACCTACGAGCAGTACTTC. Translating gives CASSEAGTGETYEQYF.

The rearrangement uses TRBV28 and TRBJ1-3; the match to TRBD1 covers 7 bases. The germline CDR1 and CDR2 sequences are MDHEN and SYDVKM. The CDR3 length is 15 residues. The J segment lost 3 bases and the V segment lost 6 bases, leaving 8 bases of the junction unmatched. The CDR3 loop reads CASRAGQDRGNTIYF. CDR3 coding DNA: TGTGCCAGCAGGGCAGGACAGGACCGTGGAAACACCATATATTTT.

The chain has TRBV2 and TRBJ2-2, with D possibly matching TRBD1 (6 bases). V lost 4 bases and J 4 bases, leaving 13 bases between the germline ends. CDR3 size: 15 residues. CDR1 is SNHLY, CDR2 FYNNEI, per germline. As DNA, the CDR3 is TGTGCCAGCAGTGCCAACAGGGTAGGCACCGGGGAGCTGTTTTTT. Translating it yields CASSANRVGTGELFF.

This sequence joins TRBV30 and TRBJ1-1, with a possible D match to TRBD1 (6 bases). The CDR3 contains 13 residues. CDR1 is GTSNPN, CDR2 SVGIG, per germline (reference sequence). V was shortened by 5 bases and J by 4 bases, with 14 bases between the two germline ends. This CDR3 is CAWALTGSTEAFF. The CDR3 nucleotides read TGTGCCTGGGCCCTCACAGGGAGCACTGAAGCTTTCTTT. The variable domain in full, completed from reference TRBV30 and TRBJ1-1, reads SQTIHQWPATLVQPVGSPLSLECTVEGTSNPNLYWYRQAAGRGLQLLFYSVGIGQISSEVPQNLSASRPQDRQFILSSKKLLLSDSGFYLCAWALTGSTEAFFGQGTRLTVV.

The chain combines TRBV5-1 with TRBJ2-5, with D unresolved. CDR3 length: 14 amino acids. V gave up 3 bases and J gave up 2 bases, with 11 bases separating them. Germline CDR1 reads SGHRS; CDR2 reads YFSETQ. For the CDR3, the DNA is TGCGCCAGCAGCTCGGCTAGAAATCAAGAGACCCAGTACTTC. It specifies CASSSARNQETQYF.

The genes are TRBV6-1 and TRBJ2-5; D possibly corresponds to TRBD1 (5 bases). The CDR3 runs 15 residues. Germline V lookup: CDR1 MNHNS, CDR2 SASEGT. V lost 1 base, J lost 3 bases, and 12 bases lay in between. The CDR3 here is CASSEDRGRKETQYF. As DNA, the CDR3 is TGTGCCAGCAGTGAAGATAGGGGCAGAAAAGAGACCCAGTACTTC.

J is TRBJ2-7 and V is TRBV29-1; a possible D gene is TRBD2 (6 bases). The V end was cut by 4 bases, the J end by 2 bases, with 12 bases between. The CDR3 totals 13 residues. In germline, CDR1 is SQVTM, CDR2 ANQGSEA. CDR3 DNA: TGCAGCGTTGCAATCGGAGGGACCTACGAGCAGTACTTC. Protein product: CSVAIGGTYEQYF.

This rearrangement joins TRBV29-1 to TRBJ2-1, with TRBD2 identical over 9 bases. The V gene's germline CDR1 is SQVTM and CDR2 ANQGSEA. This CDR3 is built from 17 residues. V shed 0 bases, J shed 0 bases, and the junction held 6 bases outside the gene matches. DNA for the CDR3: TGCAGCGTTGAAGATGCGGTAGCGGGAGTCTCCTACAATGAGCAGTTCTTC. As protein: CSVEDAVAGVSYNEQFF.